Below, 3 T cell receptor beta chains from the same sample are listed, as sequenced in a study of T cell clones after liver transplantation. Sequencing used immunoSEQ multiplex PCR; TCRdb keeps in-frame clones, though not all of them. The sample consists of 95,000 to 130,000 clones, approximately 90% of them appearing once. Here the sequenced sample was CD4+ T cells from blood, taken 12 months after liver transplant. The receptors derive from a human patient who received a liver transplant. Some T cells may be the graft donor's.

The chain is built from TRBV7-2 and TRBJ2-5, with D possibly TRBD2 on 7 matching bases. This CDR3 contains 14 residues. Germline V gene lookup returns CDR1 SGHTA and CDR2 FQGNSA. The V gene lost 3 bases and the J gene lost 5 bases, with 13 bases spanning the gap. The CDR3: CASSLRGGRETQYF. In nucleotides, the CDR3 is TGTGCCAGCAGCTTGAGGGGGGGCCGGGAGACCCAGTACTTC.

This chain connects TRBV11-2 to TRBJ2-5, with TRBD2 matching over 13 bases. The CDR3 has 15 amino acids. The junction had 5 bases not matched to a gene; V was cut back by 6 bases and J by 4 bases. Per the germline V gene, CDR1 is SGHAT and CDR2 is FQNNGV. CDR3 sequence reads: CASSTSGRAVETQYF. Here the CDR3 DNA reads TGTGCCAGCAGTACTAGCGGGAGGGCCGTAGAGACCCAGTACTTC. Full variable domain (outside the CDR3, taken from reference TRBV11-2 and TRBJ2-5): EAGVAQSPRYKIIEKRQSVAFWCNPISGHATLYWYQQILGQGPKLLIQFQNNGVVDDSQLPKDRFSAERLKGVDSTLKIQPAKLEDSAVYLCASSTSGRAVETQYFGPGTRLLVL.

The chain employs TRBV9 and TRBJ2-3, with a weak D call TRBD2 (6 bases). CDR3 size: 15 residues. Germline V gives CDR1 SGDLS, CDR2 YYNGEE. The ends were cut back, 0 bases at V and 1 base at J, with 9 bases in the middle. CDR3 protein: CASSVVAERTDTQYF. In DNA form, the CDR3 reads TGTGCCAGCAGCGTAGTAGCGGAGCGCACAGATACGCAGTATTTT.